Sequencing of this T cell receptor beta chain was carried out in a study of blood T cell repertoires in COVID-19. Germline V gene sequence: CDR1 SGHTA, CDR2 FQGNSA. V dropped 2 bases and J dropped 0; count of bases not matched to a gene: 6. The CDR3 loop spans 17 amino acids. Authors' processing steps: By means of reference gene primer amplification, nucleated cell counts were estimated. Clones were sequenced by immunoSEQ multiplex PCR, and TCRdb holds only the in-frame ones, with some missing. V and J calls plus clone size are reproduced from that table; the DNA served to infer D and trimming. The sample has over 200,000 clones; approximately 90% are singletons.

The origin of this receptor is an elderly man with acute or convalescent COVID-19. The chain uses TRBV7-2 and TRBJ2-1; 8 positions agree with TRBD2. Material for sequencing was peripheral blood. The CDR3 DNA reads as TGTGCCAGCAGCTTACGGCTAGCGGGTTTCTCCTACAATGAGCAGTTCTTC. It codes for CASSLRLAGFSYNEQFF.